Each of the 30 T cell receptor beta chains below was sequenced from the same sample in a study of technical replicates of blood from a few donors. The protocol was immunoSEQ multiplex PCR, while the TCRdb copy is restricted to in-frame clones and leaves out a portion. The profile shows about 75,000 clones, around 97% of them singletons. The sequencing input was T cells isolated from PBMCs. All receptors come from a human donor in good health.

The chain employs TRBV2 and TRBJ2-7, with D tentatively TRBD1 (6 bases). The CDR3 is 17 residues long. The germline gives CDR1 SNHLY, CDR2 FYNNEI. The V gene lost 5 bases and the J gene lost 0 bases, with 20 bases spanning the gap. CDR3 sequence reads: CASSLTSGTKSSYEQYF. The CDR3 DNA sequence: TGTGCCAGCAGTTTAACCTCCGGGACAAAAAGCTCCTACGAGCAGTACTTC.

The CDR3 nucleotides are TGTGCCAGCAGCCATCCCCTCAGGGGGGTGGACGAGCAGTACTTC. Residues: CASSHPLRGVDEQYF. The chain links TRBV6-5 to TRBJ2-7; maybe TRBD1 (7 bases). Germline CDR1 MNHEY, CDR2 SVGAGI. V was clipped by 6 bases and J by 5 bases, with 20 bases between them. The CDR3 extends over 15 amino acids.

The DNA of the CDR3 is TGTGCCAGCAGTTTACGCGTACTAGCGGGGTCCTACGAGCAGTACTTC. The encoded protein is CASSLRVLAGSYEQYF. V gene TRBV28 combines with J gene TRBJ2-7; 10 nucleotides align to TRBD2. CDR1 and CDR2 (germline): MDHEN, SYDVKM. With 2 bases clipped from V and 1 base from J, the junction kept 5 bases outside the gene matches. The CDR3 contains 16 residues.

This clone was found once. The chain carries TRBV9 and TRBJ2-5; D may be TRBD1 (5 bases). The CDR3 extends over 13 amino acids. The V gene lost 3 bases and the J gene lost 2 bases, with 8 bases spanning the gap. In germline, CDR1 is SGDLS, CDR2 YYNGEE. The CDR3 region is CASSARVQETQYF. The CDR3 bases are TGTGCCAGCAGCGCCAGGGTTCAAGAGACCCAGTACTTC.

The chain links TRBV2 to TRBJ1-2, with D tentatively TRBD1 (5 bases). The CDR3 consists of 13 residues. Germline V gene data show CDR1 as SNHLY and CDR2 as FYNNEI. Trimming left V 4 bases short and J 0 bases short, with 6 bases between. The CDR3 is CASSGQSNYGYTF. CDR3 DNA: TGTGCCAGCAGTGGACAGTCTAACTATGGCTACACCTTC.

This chain links TRBV4-1 with TRBJ2-7; 13 bases match TRBD2. Germline assignment: CDR1 MGHRA and CDR2 YSYEKL. CDR3 size: 18 residues. With V trimmed by 3 bases and J by 5 bases, 13 bases remained unmatched. CDR3 sequence (DNA): TGCGCCAGCAGCCAGTTCCGGGTCGGGACTAGCGGGGTCCACGAGCAGTACTTC. It translates to CASSQFRVGTSGVHEQYF.

This chain uses TRBV13 with TRBJ2-1; TRBD1 agrees at 7 bases. CDR1 and CDR2 from the germline V gene are PRHDT and FYEKMQ (reference sequence). J lost 5 bases, V lost 7 bases, and 8 bases had no gene match. CDR3 size: 14 residues. This chain's CDR3 is CASTSVGGHNEQFF. The CDR3 DNA reads TGTGCCAGCACCAGTGTAGGGGGCCACAATGAGCAGTTCTTC.

The chain combines TRBV28 with TRBJ2-5; the D is unclear. V was shortened by 8 bases and J by 2 bases, with 9 bases between the two germline ends. CDR1 MDHEN and CDR2 SYDVKM come from the germline V gene. The CDR3 is made up of 12 amino acids. CDR3 protein: CASAQAQETQYF. The CDR3, as DNA: TGTGCCAGCGCTCAGGCGCAAGAGACCCAGTACTTC.

The J gene is TRBJ2-5, the V gene TRBV20-1, with no clear D. Germline CDR1 reads DFQATT; CDR2 reads SNEGSKA (reference sequence). V lost 4 bases and J 2 bases, leaving 5 bases between the germline ends. CDR3 length equals 11 residues. CDR3 DNA sequence: TGCAGTGCTACCAGGCAAGAGACCCAGTACTTC. Protein: CSATRQETQYF.

This chain uses TRBV30 with TRBJ2-3, with D unresolved. Trimming stripped 8 bases from V and 4 bases from J, with 10 bases between. Looked up from germline, CDR1 is GTSNPN and CDR2 is SVGIG (reference sequence). This CDR3 spans 11 amino acids. The CDR3 loop is CALLSADTQYF. The CDR3 DNA follows: TGTGCCCTCCTATCCGCAGATACGCAGTATTTT. The full variable domain, with the rest looked up from reference TRBV30 and TRBJ2-3, is SQTIHQWPATLVQPVGSPLSLECTVEGTSNPNLYWYRQAAGRGLQLLFYSVGIGQISSEVPQNLSASRPQDRQFILSSKKLLLSDSGFYLCALLSADTQYFGPGTRLTVL.

CDR3 bases: TGTGCCAGCAGCTTAGAGACAGGGGCGATTCAAGAGACCCAGTACTTC. Translated, it gives CASSLETGAIQETQYF. The V gene is TRBV5-6, the J gene TRBJ2-5; TRBD1 aligns across 8 bases. This CDR3 comprises 16 residues. Germline CDR1 is SGHDT and CDR2 is YYEEEE. V was pared by 2 bases and J by 2 bases, with 8 bases of the junction left unmatched.

This sequence joins TRBV28 and TRBJ1-2; D is perhaps TRBD1 (6 bases). CDR1 and CDR2 (germline): MDHEN, SYDVKM. The V gene lost 11 bases and the J gene lost 4 bases, with 26 bases spanning the gap. CDR3 length: 16 amino acids. CDR3 sequence: CALGFRVDRASYGYTF. CDR3 nucleotides: TGTGCCTTAGGTTTCAGGGTGGACAGAGCCTCCTATGGCTACACCTTC.

The chain joins TRBV7-8 to TRBJ2-7; 10 bases fit TRBD2. CDR1 and CDR2 from the germline V gene are SGHVS and FQNEAQ. J gave up 4 bases and V 6 bases, and 21 bases lay outside the gene matches. This CDR3 region has 19 residues. The CDR3 loop is CASRRGTSVLAGDLYEQYF. The CDR3 nucleotides read TGTGCCAGCAGGAGAGGGACGAGCGTTCTAGCGGGAGACTTGTACGAGCAGTACTTC.

The chain is built from TRBV5-1 and TRBJ2-1; TRBD2 is a possible D gene (6 bases). Trimming stripped 3 bases from V and 4 bases from J, with 14 bases between. The CDR3 extends over 15 amino acids. The V gene's germline CDR1 is SGHRS and CDR2 YFSETQ. The CDR3 spells CASSSMGRDYNEQFF. The CDR3 region has the DNA TGCGCCAGCAGCTCAATGGGGCGGGATTACAATGAGCAGTTCTTC. Looking up the rest from reference TRBV5-1 and TRBJ2-1 gives the full variable domain: KAGVTQTPRYLIKTRGQQVTLSCSPISGHRSVSWYQQTPGQGLQFLFEYFSETQRNKGNFPGRFSGRQFSNSRSEMNVSTLELGDSALYLCASSSMGRDYNEQFFGPGTRLTVL.

This clone was seen just once. The chain joins TRBV19 to TRBJ2-7; 7 bases are a match to TRBD2. The CDR3 has 14 amino acids. CDR1 LNHDA and CDR2 SQIVND come from the germline V gene (reference sequence). Trimming removed 5 bases from V and 3 bases from J; junction bases left unmatched: 7. The CDR3 DNA is TGTGCCAGTAGTTTCCAGCGGGAAGACTACGAGCAGTACTTC. Translating gives CASSFQREDYEQYF.

This chain connects TRBV28 to TRBJ2-6; D is unresolved. Trimming took off 0 bases at V and 0 bases at J, with 6 bases between the two ends. This CDR3 region has 16 residues. Per the germline V gene, CDR1 is MDHEN and CDR2 is SYDVKM. This CDR3 is CASSLWRSSGANVLTF. DNA of the CDR3: TGTGCCAGCAGTTTATGGCGGAGCTCTGGGGCCAACGTCCTGACTTTC. The full variable domain, rest sourced from reference TRBV28 and TRBJ2-6, is DVKVTQSSRYLVKRTGEKVFLECVQDMDHENMFWYRQDPGLGLRLIYFSYDVKMKEKGDIPEGYSVSREKKERFSLILESASTNQTSMYLCASSLWRSSGANVLTFGAGSRLTVL.

The chain employs TRBV6-6 and TRBJ2-4; D unresolved. Trimming pared 7 bases from V and 7 bases from J, leaving 8 bases between. The CDR3 totals 11 residues. Germline V lookup: CDR1 MNHNY, CDR2 SVGAGI (reference sequence). CDR3 sequence: CASTADNIQYF. Written as DNA, the CDR3 is TGTGCCAGCACGGCGGATAACATTCAGTACTTC.

The chain employs TRBV15 and TRBJ1-2; D unclear. The CDR3 has 14 residues. Trimming took 0 bases from V and 4 from J, leaving 9 bases between them. CDR1 and CDR2 (germline): LNHNV, YYDKDF (reference sequence). CDR3 DNA sequence: TGTGCCACCAGCAGAGATACGGGGTTCTATGGCTACACCTTC. This sequence encodes CATSRDTGFYGYTF.

This chain joins TRBV5-4 and TRBJ2-7; 9 nucleotides match TRBD1. Trimming removed 6 bases from V and 5 bases from J; junction bases left unmatched: 9. The CDR3 spans 14 residues. Germline V lookup: CDR1 SGHNT, CDR2 YYREEE (reference sequence). CDR3 coding DNA: TGTGCCAGCATCCTGGACAGGGGCAGCGACGAGCAGTACTTC. Amino acid sequence: CASILDRGSDEQYF.

The chain has TRBV4-1 and TRBJ2-1; D may be TRBD1 (6 bases). Per the germline V gene, CDR1 is MGHRA and CDR2 is YSYEKL. The CDR3 consists of 14 residues. Trimming removed 4 bases at V and 7 bases at J, with 14 bases between. The CDR3 spells CASSLGQWANEQFF. CDR3 DNA: TGCGCCAGCAGCCTTGGACAGTGGGCGAATGAGCAGTTCTTC.

The chain links TRBV29-1 to TRBJ2-1, with 11 bases lining up with TRBD2. The V gene end was trimmed by 3 bases and the J gene end by 8 bases; junction bases not matched to a gene: 3. The CDR3 spans 13 residues. Germline V gene lookup returns CDR1 SQVTM and CDR2 ANQGSEA. CDR3 residues: CSVDSGRAYEQFF. DNA for the CDR3: TGCAGCGTTGATAGCGGGAGGGCGTATGAGCAGTTCTTC.

The chain recombines TRBV12-5 with TRBJ2-5; TRBD1 is a possible D gene (6 bases). V lost 6 bases to trimming and J lost 2 bases, with 19 bases between them. From germline, CDR1 is LGHNT and CDR2 FRNRAP. This CDR3 is built from 16 residues. The CDR3 reads CASGVGATDYQETQYF. As DNA, the CDR3 is TGTGCTAGTGGGGTGGGGGCGACAGACTATCAAGAGACCCAGTACTTC.

This chain connects TRBV7-3 to TRBJ2-5; D perhaps matches TRBD2 (7 bases). Trimming took 4 bases from V and 6 from J, leaving 12 bases between them. Germline CDR1 SGHTA, CDR2 FQGTGA. The CDR3 is 13 residues long. The CDR3 reads CASSSFGGQTQYF. CDR3 nucleotides: TGTGCCAGCAGCTCCTTCGGGGGGCAGACCCAGTACTTC.

This clone came up once. This chain uses TRBV25-1 with TRBJ1-4, with 9 bases matching TRBD1. The CDR3 contains 15 residues. V gave up 10 bases and J gave up 8 bases; unmatched junction bases: 14. Germline V gene data show CDR1 as MGHDK and CDR2 as SYGVNS. DNA for the CDR3: TGTGCCATCGGGAAGACACAGGGGGCAGGGGAAAAACTGTTTTTT. Protein: CAIGKTQGAGEKLFF.

This clone came up once. The chain joins TRBV7-2 to TRBJ2-3; 7 bases are shared with TRBD2. The CDR3 contains 16 residues. V shed 2 bases and J 4 bases; nucleotides not matched to a gene: 9. Germline loops: CDR1 SGHTA, CDR2 FQGNSA. The CDR3 sequence is CASSLQPSGYADTQYF. The CDR3 nucleotides read TGTGCCAGCAGCTTACAGCCTAGCGGCTATGCAGATACGCAGTATTTT.

CDR3 in DNA: TGTGCCAGCAGTGATCTGGGACAGGGGCAACTCTACACCTTC. Its protein product is CASSDLGQGQLYTF. The chain combines TRBV25-1 with TRBJ1-2; 10 bases agree with TRBD1. The germline V gene encodes CDR1 MGHDK and CDR2 SYGVNS. The junction had 8 bases not matched to a gene; V was cut back by 3 bases and J by 10 bases. There are 14 residues in the CDR3.

This sequence joins TRBV7-6 and TRBJ2-7, with TRBD2 matching over 13 bases. The CDR3 covers 20 residues. J lost 0 bases, V lost 4 bases, and 15 bases had no gene match. In germline, CDR1 is SGHVS, CDR2 FNYEAQ. The CDR3 DNA sequence: TGTGCCAGCAGCTCCGTAGTAGGACTAGCGGGAGAAATAAGCTCCTACGAGCAGTACTTC. It yields the protein CASSSVVGLAGEISSYEQYF.

J is TRBJ1-2 and V is TRBV10-3; possible D gene TRBD1, 6 bases. Germline values: CDR1 ENHRY, CDR2 SYGVKD. The CDR3 consists of 14 residues. The ends were cut back, 8 bases at V and 8 bases at J, with 21 bases in the middle. The CDR3: CAISHRASGFGYTF. In nucleotides, the CDR3 is TGTGCCATCTCTCACAGGGCCTCGGGTTTCGGCTACACCTTC.

The rearrangement uses TRBV7-9 and TRBJ2-3, with 7 bases lining up with TRBD1. V was pared by 5 bases and J by 0 bases, with 14 bases of the junction left unmatched. The CDR3 loop spans 18 amino acids. Germline values: CDR1 SEHNR, CDR2 FQNEAQ (reference sequence). The CDR3 reads CASSPHPGTETSTDTQYF. The CDR3 DNA reads as TGTGCCAGCAGCCCCCACCCAGGGACAGAGACTAGCACAGATACGCAGTATTTT.

This chain links TRBV5-1 with TRBJ2-7; 10 nucleotides match TRBD1. Per germline, CDR1 SGHRS and CDR2 YFSETQ. V was pared by 4 bases and J by 4 bases, with 8 bases of the junction left unmatched. The CDR3 loop spans 15 amino acids. DNA of the CDR3: TGCGCCAGCAGCACTTGGCAGGACAGGGGGTACGAGCAGTACTTC. This gives the protein CASSTWQDRGYEQYF.